This entry describes one TCR beta chain. Antigen: not known. TCRdb re-called the reads through MiXCR, storing one row per CDR3 protein. The data show hundreds of thousands of distinct CDR3 sequences, under 20% seen once. The CDR3 is made up of 23 amino acids. Trimming cost V 1 base and J 3 bases; bases outside gene matches: 19. Germline CDR1 SGHDN, CDR2 FVKESK. The entry originates in a study of T cell repertoires in cytomegalovirus infection. As for the study in general: CMV infection together with matching HLA type was indicated by public TCR beta signatures.

General study results and limits: The study found HLA-C-restricted CMV-specific TCR beta clonotypes dominating the ex vivo response. Carriage of CMV together with the relevant HLA was identifiable through cumulative public TCR beta family frequency.

Sample: PBMCs. V is TRBV14 and J is TRBJ2-6, with TRBD2 matching 12 bases. This TCR was sampled from a human donor in good health (CMV status not recorded). Some clones in this sample may be carry-over from other donors' samples. CDR3 loop: CASSQGVPVLAGGPNGGANVLTF. Written as DNA, the CDR3 is TGTGCCAGCAGCCAAGGGGTCCCCGTCCTAGCGGGGGGGCCTAATGGTGGGGCCAACGTCCTGACTTTC. Drawing the rest from reference TRBV14 and TRBJ2-6, the complete variable domain is EAGVTQFPSHSVIEKGQTVTLRCDPISGHDNLYWYRRVMGKEIKFLLHFVKESKQDESGMPNNRFLAERTGGTYSTLKVQPAELEDSGVYFCASSQGVPVLAGGPNGGANVLTFGAGSRLTVL.